This TCR beta chain was retrieved from a study of T cells in Graves' hyperthyroidism and ophthalmopathy. Study-level background: Specimen type is peripheral blood, collected at initial diagnosis prior to any treatment. General study results and limits: Ophthalmopathy was distinguished from stable hyperthyroidism by 13 V-J signatures. Median prediction lead before ophthalmopathy onset was about 6.5 months with the model.

V lost 0 bases and J lost 3, with 13 bases in between. This CDR3 comprises 15 residues. Germline values: CDR1 DFQATT, CDR2 SNEGSKA (reference sequence). Hyperthyroidism patients were newly diagnosed, had disease duration under 2 months, and were aged 18 to 65 years. This clonotype has just a few counts. As yet, its antigen is unknown. Amplification yielded TCR beta CDR3 regions, with RNA transcripts as the source. First-round RT-PCR of the TCR CDR3 relied on the HTBI primer set. TCRdb re-derived calls from the multiplex PCR reads in MiXCR, one entry per CDR3 protein. Of 200,000 to 250,000 distinct CDR3 sequences listed, roughly a sixth are singletons.

Sample: blood. The clonotype was recovered from a woman aged 50 to 60 with Graves' hyperthyroidism. The V gene is TRBV20-1, the J gene TRBJ2-3, with a possible D match to TRBD2 (6 bases). The CDR3 nucleotides are TGCAGTGCTAGAGATACGAGGAGGGCAACAGATACGCAGTATTTT. Translated: CSARDTRRATDTQYF.